This T cell receptor (beta chain) was sequenced during a study of T cell repertoires in aging, cancer and after chemotherapy. A mixed TRB-A/B primer pool amplified rearranged TRB by multiplex touch-down PCR. TCRdb reanalysed the multiplex PCR reads using MiXCR and keeps one entry per CDR3 protein. The sample records roughly 6,200 distinct CDR3 sequences, 27% being singletons. The template was genomic DNA from peripheral blood, not RNA. The sample was blood. This sequence originates from a human donor in good health.

In DNA form, the CDR3 reads TGTGCCAGCAGCCCCGACAGGGGGGTTAGAGATACGCAGTATTTT. Amino acid sequence: CASSPDRGVRDTQYF. The chain carries TRBV5-4 and TRBJ2-3, with 9 bases matching TRBD1. The length of the CDR3 is 15 residues. V shed 4 bases, J shed 5 bases, and the junction held 8 bases outside the gene matches. Looked up from germline, CDR1 is SGHNT and CDR2 is YYREEE (reference sequence).